A single sample is the source of the 11 T cell receptor beta chains below, sequenced in a study of cytomegalovirus exposure and HLA in healthy donors. Primers included in the PCR were 60 Vbeta and 13 Jbeta primers. The assay was immunoSEQ multiplex PCR, and TCRdb's table has in-frame clones only and misses some. This sample has about 180,000 clones, with 70% to 85% found just once. Specimen: PBMCs. Receptors were obtained from a woman aged 55-75 years in good health and CMV-seropositive.

The chain employs TRBV6-1 and TRBJ1-4; D is ambiguous. Trimming pared 4 bases from V and 10 bases from J, leaving 7 bases between. The CDR3 sequence is 11 residues long. Germline V CDR1 and CDR2: MNHNS, SASEGT. CDR3 coding DNA: TGTGCCAGCAGTGCCCCGGGAAAACTGTTTTTT. It yields the protein CASSAPGKLFF.

V gene TRBV5-6 combines with J gene TRBJ1-4; perhaps TRBD1 as D (6 bases). This CDR3 is 17 amino acids long. V was pared by 4 bases and J by 7 bases, with 23 bases between. Germline V gives CDR1 SGHDT, CDR2 YYEEEE. Here the CDR3 reads CASSLGLWDIRTEKLFF. CDR3 in DNA: TGTGCCAGCAGCCTGGGGCTCTGGGACATCCGCACTGAAAAACTGTTTTTT.

This clone was picked up many times. The genes are TRBV7-9 and TRBJ1-1; no firm D call. Looked up from germline, CDR1 is SEHNR and CDR2 is FQNEAQ (reference sequence). V was shortened by 2 bases and J by 1 base, with 5 bases between the two germline ends. CDR3 length: 13 residues. DNA of the CDR3: TGTGCCAGCAGCTTACAGGAGAACACTGAAGCTTTCTTT. Translated: CASSLQENTEAFF.

This rearrangement joins TRBV5-4 to TRBJ2-1; 11 nucleotides match TRBD2. The CDR3 contains 15 residues. With 3 bases clipped from V and 1 base from J, the junction kept 0 bases outside the gene matches. Germline CDR1 and CDR2: SGHNT and YYREEE (reference sequence). DNA of the CDR3: TGTGCCAGCAGCTCTAGCGGGAGGTCCTACAATGAGCAGTTCTTC. This codes for CASSSSGRSYNEQFF.

The rearrangement joins TRBV2 to TRBJ2-7; a possible D gene is TRBD1 (5 bases). Germline lookup yields CDR1 SNHLY and CDR2 FYNNEI. The CDR3 length is 14 residues. The V and J ends lost 8 bases and 1 base respectively, with 15 bases between them. The CDR3 bases are TGTGCCAGCGAGTTGACAGAAATATCCTACGAGCAGTACTTC. Its translation is CASELTEISYEQYF.

The chain employs TRBV18 and TRBJ1-2; maybe TRBD1 (5 bases). Trimming removed 2 bases from V and 5 bases from J, with 12 bases in between. This CDR3 spans 14 amino acids. The germline V gene has CDR1 KGHSH and CDR2 LQKENI. The CDR3 reads CASSPYTGVYGYTF. The CDR3 bases are TGTGCCAGCTCACCATATACGGGGGTTTATGGCTACACCTTC.

The chain combines TRBV18 with TRBJ2-7; D possibly corresponds to TRBD2 (5 bases). CDR1 and CDR2 (germline): KGHSH, LQKENI. CDR3 length: 14 residues. Trimming removed 1 base at V and 7 bases at J, with 14 bases between. CDR3 region: CASSPLSVVREQYF. CDR3 nucleotides: TGTGCCAGCTCACCACTTAGCGTAGTACGGGAGCAGTACTTC.

V and J are TRBV18 and TRBJ1-2, with D possibly TRBD1 on 6 matching bases. V lost 4 bases to trimming and J lost 4 bases, with 16 bases between them. Germline assignment: CDR1 KGHSH and CDR2 LQKENI. The CDR3 contains 15 residues. The CDR3 nucleotides read TGTGCCAGCTCACGCTCAGGGGCGTCTTTCTATGGCTACACCTTC. As protein: CASSRSGASFYGYTF.

The J gene is TRBJ2-7, the V gene TRBV18, with 9 nucleotides matching TRBD2. V trimming: 3 bases; J trimming: 3 bases; junction bases outside the gene matches: 9. Germline V lookup: CDR1 KGHSH, CDR2 LQKENI. CDR3 length: 16 residues. The CDR3 loop is CASSPTSGRTIYEQYF. CDR3 in DNA: TGTGCCAGCTCACCGACTAGCGGCCGGACTATCTACGAGCAGTACTTC.

The chain couples TRBV11-3 to TRBJ2-1; 8 nucleotides align to TRBD2. With V trimmed by 0 bases and J by 4 bases, 5 bases remained unmatched. This CDR3 has 16 residues. The V gene's germline CDR1 is SGHNT and CDR2 YENEEA. CDR3 sequence reads: CASSLDQASGYNEQFF. The CDR3 region has the DNA TGTGCCAGCAGCTTAGATCAGGCTAGCGGGTACAATGAGCAGTTCTTC.

This chain links TRBV7-9 with TRBJ2-7, with 10 bases that match TRBD1. The J segment lost 7 bases and the V segment lost 5 bases, leaving 5 bases of the junction unmatched. The germline gives CDR1 SEHNR, CDR2 FQNEAQ (reference sequence). The CDR3 sequence is 13 residues long. CDR3 nucleotides: TGTGCCAGCAGCCCCGGGGACAGGGGTGAGCAGTACTTC. This sequence encodes CASSPGDRGEQYF.